Listed below are T cell receptor beta chains from one sample, sequenced in a study of T-cell memory formation after mild COVID-19. Each CDR3 protein gets one entry after TCRdb re-called the 5' RACE reads with MiXCR. The repertoire consists of under 35,000 distinct CDR3 sequences, with roughly 7.4% occurring once and the leading ten covering approximately 14%. Sequenced material: PBMCs or a T cell subset sorted from them (not recorded which). These receptors all stem from an adult woman who had mild COVID-19 (a few samples of this study predate the infection). Cell type and time point are not known. Each CDR3 is given with its conserved first and last residue.

length	V	J	CDR3
16	TRBV29-1	TRBJ2-3	CSVDGDRDSHTDTQYF
15	TRBV25-1	TRBJ1-2	CASSDPLGQGSGYTF
15	TRBV9	TRBJ2-5	CASSVGAGYQETQYF
18	TRBV12-3/TRBV12-4	TRBJ1-1	CASRSYRLGHREDTEAFF
16	TRBV19	TRBJ2-7	CASKEGAVGQAYEQYF
17	TRBV4-2	TRBJ2-6	CASRTGDYSSGANVLTF
15	TRBV11-2	TRBJ2-2	CASSLIRGGAGELFF
14	TRBV5-1	TRBJ1-1	CASSLEQGATEAFF
15	TRBV27	TRBJ2-7	CASSLREGSTYEQYF
13	TRBV7-2	TRBJ2-7	CASSAGLAGGPSF
11	TRBV20-1	TRBJ2-7	CSPGTPYEQYF
15	TRBV6-5	TRBJ2-7	CASSRSGGASYEQYF
11	TRBV5-1	TRBJ2-5	CASSLEETQYF
14	TRBV30	TRBJ2-7	CAWSVKWGIYEQYF
16	TRBV6-4	TRBJ2-3	CASSDSASGSTDTQYF
15	TRBV7-2	TRBJ2-1	CASSLGHLASNEQFF
16	TRBV5-1	TRBJ2-2	CASSLPGAANTGELFF
15	TRBV12-3/TRBV12-4	TRBJ1-6	CASRQGQPYNSPLHF
14	TRBV18	TRBJ1-4	CASSPPMGNEKLFF
15	TRBV5-4	TRBJ2-1	CASSLAGPRYNEQFF
15	TRBV25-1	TRBJ1-6	CASSEYLGGGSPLHF
14	TRBV19	TRBJ2-3	CASSPGSSTDTQYF
16	TRBV20-1	TRBJ2-1	CSAPVRRGGGYNEQFF
16	TRBV7-3	TRBJ2-3	CASSPLGLAVPDTQYF
16	TRBV3-1	TRBJ2-3	CASSPRWTEFTDTQYF
14	TRBV4-1	TRBJ1-2	CASRTGTPVGGYTF
14	TRBV9	TRBJ2-7	CASSVGSSGYEQYF
13	TRBV9	TRBJ2-7	CASSGQGAYEQYF
13	TRBV30	TRBJ1-1	CAWSVQVNTEAFF
10	TRBV27	TRBJ2-3	CASSTDTQYF
11	TRBV30	TRBJ2-7	CAWRIGGEQYF
12	TRBV18	TRBJ1-1	CASSQGNTEAFF
12	TRBV12-3/TRBV12-4	TRBJ2-7	CASSFDRYEQYF
15	TRBV27	TRBJ1-2	CASARIGGRNYGYTF
13	TRBV24-1	TRBJ1-2	CATSDHGVSGYTF
15	TRBV7-2	TRBJ2-5	CASRPGLAGGLGQYF
18	TRBV19	TRBJ2-7	CASSISLGLAGGKNVPYF
12	TRBV7-9	TRBJ2-3	CASSPQQITQYF
13	TRBV27	TRBJ2-7	CASRDRGWYEQYF
12	TRBV7-2	TRBJ2-1	CASSHTGVEQFF
16	TRBV9	TRBJ2-1	CASSVIPRLGNNEQFF
15	TRBV7-3	TRBJ1-1	CASSSDGAMGTEAFF
15	TRBV25-1	TRBJ1-1	CASSAHRGPYTEAFF
16	TRBV2	TRBJ2-1	CASRAFWGGGHNEQFF
16	TRBV4-3	TRBJ2-2	CASSQEGLGRTGELFF
13	TRBV6-5	TRBJ2-7	CASGEPPHYAQYF
13	TRBV6-2/TRBV6-3	TRBJ1-2	CASSSGRSYGYTF
13	TRBV7-8	TRBJ1-2	CASSFSTGYGYTF
13	TRBV19	TRBJ2-3	CASSQSLTDTQYF
16	TRBV6-4	TRBJ2-3	CASSDSSGGQVDTQYF
13	TRBV3-1	TRBJ1-6	CAASASGRSPLHF
15	TRBV5-1	TRBJ2-1	CASSTSGSSYNEQFF
16	TRBV15	TRBJ2-3	CATSSVSRASTDTQYF
15	TRBV6-6	TRBJ1-1	CASSYSAGLNTEAFF
16	TRBV7-6	TRBJ1-3	CASSLGGGVSGNTIYF
14	TRBV20-1	TRBJ2-1	CSARYRGRSDEQFF
14	TRBV2	TRBJ1-5	CASSLRYSNQPQHF